Each of the 18 T cell receptor beta chains below was sequenced from the same sample in a study of Ad26.COV2.S vaccination and SARS-CoV-2 variants. Clones were sequenced by immunoSEQ multiplex PCR, and TCRdb holds only the in-frame ones, with some missing. The data hold about 480,000 clones, with roughly 89% observed a single time. Sample treatment: about 20 received Ad26.COV2.S at low or high dose, single or two shots; about 5 received placebo; per-sample allocation not given. Day 63 after the first vaccine or placebo injection was the time point for sampling. The sequencing here drew on peripheral blood, taken in a trial of Ad26.COV2.S vaccine versus placebo. Receptors originate from a person aged 18 to 65 who received the Ad26.COV2.S COVID-19 vaccine or a placebo.

This chain joins TRBV11-1 and TRBJ1-3; a possible D gene is TRBD1 (5 bases). Germline values: CDR1 SGHAT, CDR2 FQDESV (reference sequence). The CDR3 contains 15 residues. V lost 5 bases to trimming and J lost 2 bases, with 13 bases between them. The CDR3 nucleotides are TGTGCCAGCAGCAGCTTTGAGGGGACTGGAAACACCATATATTTT. Its protein product is CASSSFEGTGNTIYF.

Note on this clone: Germline and junction disagree at one end, which may indicate a read error. The chain uses TRBV19 and TRBJ2-7, with D possibly matching TRBD1 (5 bases). Germline-derived CDR1 and CDR2 are LNHDA and SQIVND (reference sequence). The CDR3 has 13 amino acids. CDR3 residues: CASSVDDRSEQYF. CDR3 DNA: TGTGCCAGTAGTGTAGACGACAGATCCGAGCAGTACTTC.

The rearrangement links TRBV2 to TRBJ1-2; no reliable D call. CDR3 size: 14 residues. Germline values: CDR1 SNHLY, CDR2 FYNNEI. The V end was cut by 3 bases, the J end by 2 bases, with 10 bases between. CDR3 region: CASSEAVGNYGYTF. The CDR3 coding sequence is TGTGCCAGCAGTGAGGCGGTGGGGAACTATGGCTACACCTTC.

The chain employs TRBV9 and TRBJ1-4; possible D gene TRBD1, 6 bases. In germline, CDR1 is SGDLS, CDR2 YYNGEE. The CDR3 has 15 amino acids. V was clipped by 4 bases and J by 8 bases, with 18 bases between them. CDR3 in DNA: TGTGCCAGCAGCTACTCTGGGGGCGGTGACGAAAAACTGTTTTTT. Encoded protein: CASSYSGGGDEKLFF.

This chain joins TRBV5-1 and TRBJ2-5, with 10 nucleotides matching TRBD2. V gave up 2 bases and J gave up 5 bases; unmatched junction bases: 6. The CDR3 is made up of 15 amino acids. Germline V CDR1 and CDR2: SGHRS, YFSETQ. CDR3 nucleotide sequence: TGCGCCAGCAGCTTAGCGGGAGGGATCTGGGAGACCCAGTACTTC. Its translation: CASSLAGGIWETQYF.

The chain joins TRBV3-1 (or the pseudogene TRBV3-2) to TRBJ1-2; maybe TRBD1 (5 bases). The germline V and J ends were trimmed by 6 bases and 6 bases, with 14 bases remaining between them. Germline V gene lookup returns CDR1 LGHDT and CDR2 YNNKEL (reference sequence). This CDR3 is built from 13 residues. The CDR3 DNA follows: TGTGCCAGCAGACCCCAGGGTACAGATGGCTACACCTTC. Encoded protein: CASRPQGTDGYTF.

The gene calls are TRBV5-1 and TRBJ2-7; D might be TRBD2 (6 bases). Germline loops: CDR1 SGHRS, CDR2 YFSETQ. The CDR3 totals 16 residues. Deletions cut 2 bases from V and 2 bases from J, with 17 bases between. CDR3 DNA: TGCGCCAGCAGCTTCGGGAGCGGGCGGACCACCTACGAGCAGTACTTC. Translation gives CASSFGSGRTTYEQYF.

The gene calls are TRBV9 and TRBJ1-1; maybe TRBD1 (5 bases). The V and J ends lost 4 bases and 0 bases respectively, with 13 bases between them. This CDR3 is built from 15 residues. CDR1 and CDR2 from the germline V gene are SGDLS and YYNGEE. The CDR3 DNA is TGTGCCAGCAGCTCCCCGGACACTCTGAACACTGAAGCTTTCTTT. It encodes CASSSPDTLNTEAFF.

The J gene is TRBJ2-1, the V gene TRBV5-1, with 8 positions matching TRBD2. V gave up 5 bases and J gave up 0 bases; unmatched junction bases: 4. The CDR3 runs 15 residues. Germline V gene sequence: CDR1 SGHRS, CDR2 YFSETQ. The CDR3, as DNA: TGCGCCAGCAGTTATAGCGGGACCTCCTACAATGAGCAGTTCTTC. This sequence encodes CASSYSGTSYNEQFF.

The V and J genes are TRBV28 and TRBJ1-1; 8 bases line up with TRBD1. Germline values: CDR1 MDHEN, CDR2 SYDVKM. CDR3 length: 14 amino acids. The trim removed 8 bases at V and 5 bases at J, leaving 10 bases unmatched. The CDR3 here is CASGPGQVRTEAFF. CDR3 coding DNA: TGTGCCAGCGGCCCGGGACAGGTTCGGACTGAAGCTTTCTTT.

This clone occurred once. The chain is built from TRBV16 and TRBJ2-3; D gene uncertain. This CDR3 spans 12 amino acids. The germline CDR1 and CDR2 sequences are KGHSY and FQNENV. V lost 0 bases and J 4 bases, leaving 2 bases between the germline ends. CDR3 in amino acids: CASSQSADTQYF. The CDR3 DNA sequence: TGTGCCAGCAGCCAATCGGCAGATACGCAGTATTTT.

This chain uses TRBV4-3 with TRBJ2-1; 10 bases map to TRBD2. CDR1 LGHNA and CDR2 YSLEER come from the germline V gene. J lost 15 bases, V lost 0 bases, and 17 bases had no gene match. The CDR3 has 17 residues. The CDR3 protein is CASSQDLARGAGGFGFF. CDR3 nucleotide sequence: TGCGCCAGCAGCCAAGATCTGGCCCGGGGAGCGGGAGGGTTCGGGTTCTTC.

This chain joins TRBV27 and TRBJ1-2; D is possibly TRBD1 (5 bases). This CDR3 is built from 16 residues. Germline V lookup: CDR1 MNHEY, CDR2 SMNVEV (reference sequence). Trimming shortened V by 6 bases and J by 7 bases, and 24 bases separated the two germline ends. CDR3 sequence (DNA): TGTGCCAGCAGCCTAAGGGGCGGGCTCGGCCTTGGTGGCTACACCTTC. Its translation is CASSLRGGLGLGGYTF.

The rearrangement joins TRBV7-2 to TRBJ2-6; 7 nucleotides align to TRBD1. CDR1 and CDR2 (germline): SGHTA, FQGNSA. V dropped 4 bases and J dropped 5; count of bases not matched to a gene: 5. CDR3 length: 15 residues. CDR3 sequence: CASSSQTGRANVLTF. Here the CDR3 DNA reads TGTGCCAGCAGCTCACAGACAGGGAGGGCCAACGTCCTGACTTTC.

V usage is TRBV7-9 and J usage is TRBJ1-2; TRBD1 is a possible D gene (5 bases). This CDR3 is built from 14 residues. V gave up 5 bases and J gave up 5 bases, with 15 bases separating them. CDR1 and CDR2 from the germline V gene are SEHNR and FQNEAQ (reference sequence). Here the CDR3 reads CASSQFGGEYGYTF. The CDR3 DNA is TGTGCCAGCAGCCAATTCGGGGGAGAGTATGGCTACACCTTC.

The chain couples TRBV6-1 to TRBJ2-7; D unclear. The V gene's germline CDR1 is MNHNS and CDR2 SASEGT. The CDR3 has 13 amino acids. The V end was cut by 3 bases, the J end by 2 bases, with 8 bases between. As DNA, the CDR3 is TGTGCCAGCAGTGATTTTGGGACCTACGAGCAGTACTTC. This encodes CASSDFGTYEQYF.

This clone was recorded once. This chain uses TRBV2 with TRBJ2-1, with 10 bases lining up with TRBD1. Germline CDR1 SNHLY, CDR2 FYNNEI. V gave up 7 bases and J gave up 2 bases; unmatched junction bases: 8. This CDR3 has 16 residues. DNA for the CDR3: TGTGCCAGCAAAGCGTTAGGACAGGGGGCCTACAATGAGCAGTTCTTC. As protein: CASKALGQGAYNEQFF.

The chain uses TRBV18 and TRBJ2-2; D is unclear. CDR3 length: 14 residues. The germline V and J ends were trimmed by 1 base and 4 bases, with 7 bases remaining between them. Germline V gene sequence: CDR1 KGHSH, CDR2 LQKENI. CDR3: CASSPLGATGELFF. In DNA form, the CDR3 reads TGTGCCAGCTCACCACTAGGAGCCACCGGGGAGCTGTTTTTT.